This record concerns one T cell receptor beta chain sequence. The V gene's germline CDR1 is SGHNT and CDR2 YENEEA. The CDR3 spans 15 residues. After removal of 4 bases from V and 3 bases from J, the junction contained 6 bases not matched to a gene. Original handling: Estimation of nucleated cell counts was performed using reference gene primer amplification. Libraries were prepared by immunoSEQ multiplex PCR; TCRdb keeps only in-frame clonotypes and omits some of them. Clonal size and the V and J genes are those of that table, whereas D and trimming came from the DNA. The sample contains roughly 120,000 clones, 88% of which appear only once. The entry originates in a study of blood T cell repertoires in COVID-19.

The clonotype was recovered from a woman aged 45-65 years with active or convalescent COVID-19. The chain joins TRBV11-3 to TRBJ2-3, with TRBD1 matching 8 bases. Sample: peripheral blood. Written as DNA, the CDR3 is TGTGCCAGCAGCTCGCAAGGACAGGGAACAGATACGCAGTATTTT. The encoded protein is CASSSQGQGTDTQYF.